The clone carrying this TCR beta chain appeared once. These data are taken from a study of blood T cell repertoires in COVID-19. Study-level background: T cells, B-cell-depleted T cells, or PBMCs provided the cDNA or gDNA that served as material.

The CDR3 runs 13 residues. CDR1 MNHNY and CDR2 SVGAGI come from the germline V gene (reference sequence). V was pared by 2 bases and J by 5 bases, with 9 bases between. Profiling relied on immunoSEQ multiplex PCR, and the TCRdb table lists in-frame clones only, not all of them. Here the sample spans about 170,000 clones, around 83% being singletons. This TCR derives from a woman aged 80 or over in a cohort sampled during active or convalescent COVID-19. The sequencing sample was made of peripheral blood. The chain links TRBV6-6 to TRBJ1-1, with D hard to call. The CDR3 reads CASSYDLRTEAFF. CDR3 DNA: TGTGCCAGCAGTTACGATTTGAGGACTGAAGCTTTCTTT.